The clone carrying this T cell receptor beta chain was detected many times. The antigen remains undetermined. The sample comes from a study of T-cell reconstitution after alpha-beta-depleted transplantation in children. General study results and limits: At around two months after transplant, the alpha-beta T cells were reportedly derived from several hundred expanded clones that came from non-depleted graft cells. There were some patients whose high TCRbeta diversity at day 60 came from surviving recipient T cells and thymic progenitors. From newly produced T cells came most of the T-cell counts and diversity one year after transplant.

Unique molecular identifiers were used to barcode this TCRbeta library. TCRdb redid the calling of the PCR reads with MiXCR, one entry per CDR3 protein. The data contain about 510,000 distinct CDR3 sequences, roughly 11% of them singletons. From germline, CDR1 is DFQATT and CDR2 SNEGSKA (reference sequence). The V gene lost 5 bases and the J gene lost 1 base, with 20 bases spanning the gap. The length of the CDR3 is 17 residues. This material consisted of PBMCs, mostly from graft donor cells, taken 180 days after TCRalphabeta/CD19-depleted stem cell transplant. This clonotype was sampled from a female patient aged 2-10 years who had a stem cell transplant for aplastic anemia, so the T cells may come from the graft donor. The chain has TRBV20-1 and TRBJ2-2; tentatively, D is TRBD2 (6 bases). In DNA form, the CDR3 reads TGCAGTGCTCGCGACCCAATAGCGGAGGGGAACACCGGGGAGCTGTTTTTT. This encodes CSARDPIAEGNTGELFF.